The clone carrying this T cell receptor beta chain was counted between two and nine times. The antigen remains unidentified. The data derive from a study of molecular identifiers for immune sequencing clone quantification. The CDR3 length is 13 residues. Trimming took 1 base from V and 0 from J, leaving 5 bases between them. Germline lookup yields CDR1 SGHRS and CDR2 YFSETQ. TCRdb passed the PCR reads through MiXCR, listing each CDR3 protein once. Of roughly 320,000 distinct CDR3 sequences listed, about 21% are singletons. Study findings and constraints: Amid around 980,000 naive cells, spiked Jurkat TCR RNA from one cell was reportedly still detectable.

The chain has TRBV5-1 and TRBJ2-7; D unresolved. The receptor was derived from a human donor in good health. Some libraries in this study had Jurkat cell RNA spiked in. The sample taken for sequencing was naive CD8+ T cells from blood, with Jurkat cell RNA spiked in. Subset denoted: FACS-sorted CD8+CD4-CCR7+CD45RA+ naive T cells. The CDR3 DNA reads as TGCGCCAGCAGCTTGATCCACTCCTACGAGCAGTACTTC. Translated, it gives CASSLIHSYEQYF.